This is a list of T cell receptor beta chains from one sample in a study of CD8+CD57+ T cells in acquired aplastic anemia. TCRdb reprocessed the reads with MiXCR, giving one entry per CDR3 protein. The sample contains roughly 170,000 distinct CDR3 sequences, about half of which appear only once. The sequencing sample was made of sorted CD4+, CD8+, or CD8+CD57+ T cells (not recorded which) from PBMCs. These TCRs come from a human donor with aplastic anemia. Both conserved end residues are part of each CDR3. The order of the fields is J gene, V gene, CDR3 protein.

j_call: TRBJ1-1; v_call: TRBV3-1; cdr3_aa: CASSQGREAFF
j_call: TRBJ2-3; v_call: TRBV18; cdr3_aa: CASSPAGGQDTQYF
j_call: TRBJ1-5; v_call: TRBV5-5; cdr3_aa: CASSYQTTGGGQPQHF
j_call: TRBJ2-5; v_call: TRBV2; cdr3_aa: CASLQGFVETQYF
j_call: TRBJ2-3; v_call: TRBV10-3; cdr3_aa: CAMGSGTDTQYF
j_call: TRBJ1-3; v_call: TRBV10-2; cdr3_aa: CASSEQPVDTIYF
j_call: TRBJ1-2; v_call: TRBV2; cdr3_aa: CASSEGGESGGYTF
j_call: TRBJ1-5; v_call: TRBV6-1; cdr3_aa: CASSESIGGKRGNQPQHF
j_call: TRBJ2-3; v_call: TRBV29-1; cdr3_aa: CSVETPDTQYF
j_call: TRBJ2-7; v_call: TRBV7-2; cdr3_aa: CASSRKTGYEQYF
j_call: TRBJ1-2; v_call: TRBV6-5; cdr3_aa: CASSYSVRGGYGYTF
j_call: TRBJ1-2; v_call: TRBV25-1; cdr3_aa: CASSALITNYGYTF
j_call: TRBJ1-6; v_call: TRBV7-7; cdr3_aa: CASSLNRNSPLHF
j_call: TRBJ2-3; v_call: TRBV11-2; cdr3_aa: CASSLDLGSDTQYF
j_call: TRBJ2-7; v_call: TRBV4-3; cdr3_aa: CASSQGETRIYEQYF
j_call: TRBJ1-2; v_call: TRBV9; cdr3_aa: CASSVGSQDYGYTF
j_call: TRBJ2-1; v_call: TRBV5-1; cdr3_aa: CASGPSNRELEQFF
j_call: TRBJ2-3; v_call: TRBV5-4; cdr3_aa: CASSLLAGATDTQYF